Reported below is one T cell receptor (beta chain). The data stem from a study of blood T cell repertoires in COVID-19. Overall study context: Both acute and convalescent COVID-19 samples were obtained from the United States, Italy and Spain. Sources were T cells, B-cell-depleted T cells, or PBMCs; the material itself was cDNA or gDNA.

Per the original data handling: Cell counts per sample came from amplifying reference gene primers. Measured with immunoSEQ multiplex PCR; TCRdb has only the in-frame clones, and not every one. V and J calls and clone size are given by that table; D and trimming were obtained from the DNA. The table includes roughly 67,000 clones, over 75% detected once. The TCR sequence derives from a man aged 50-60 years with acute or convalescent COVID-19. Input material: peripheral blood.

The CDR3 is CASSPPDSVTDTQYF. CDR3 DNA sequence: TGTGCCAGCTCACCCCCCGACTCTGTAACAGATACGCAGTATTTT. This chain connects TRBV18 to TRBJ2-3; D unclear. CDR3 length: 15 residues. CDR1 is KGHSH, CDR2 LQKENI, per germline. The germline V and J ends were trimmed by 3 bases and 3 bases, with 13 bases remaining between them.